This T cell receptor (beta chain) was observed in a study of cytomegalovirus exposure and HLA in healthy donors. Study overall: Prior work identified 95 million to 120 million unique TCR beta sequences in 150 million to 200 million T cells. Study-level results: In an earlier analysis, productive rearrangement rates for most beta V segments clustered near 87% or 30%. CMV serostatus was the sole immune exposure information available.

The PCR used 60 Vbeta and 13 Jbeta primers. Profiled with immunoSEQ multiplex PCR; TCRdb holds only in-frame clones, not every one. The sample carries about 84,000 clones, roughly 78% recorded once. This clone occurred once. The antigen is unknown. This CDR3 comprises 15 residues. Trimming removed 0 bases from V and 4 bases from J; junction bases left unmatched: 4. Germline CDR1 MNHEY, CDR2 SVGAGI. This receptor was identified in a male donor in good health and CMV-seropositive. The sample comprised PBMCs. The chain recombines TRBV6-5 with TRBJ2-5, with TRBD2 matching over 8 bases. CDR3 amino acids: CASSYSTGGRETQYF. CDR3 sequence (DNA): TGTGCCAGCAGTTACTCGACGGGAGGGCGAGAGACCCAGTACTTC.